This T cell receptor beta chain was sequenced for a study of type 1 regulatory T cells. Germline V gene lookup returns CDR1 MDHEN and CDR2 SYDVKM. Trimming cost V 10 bases and J 5 bases, with 5 bases left between them. This CDR3 is built from 10 residues. TCRdb recomputed calls from the reads with MiXCR, one row per CDR3 protein. The sample lists about 68,000 distinct CDR3 sequences, roughly three fifths occurring once. This clonotype turned up a few times. Its matching antigen is unknown. The chain employs TRBV28 and TRBJ2-2; D unresolved. This clonotype was sampled from a human donor in good health. Sequencing was done on a sample of cultured T cells, either the whole culture or a sorted T cell fraction (not recorded which). As for subset: Tr1-enriched cell product generated in vitro against host alloantigens. This CDR3 reads CATSTGELFF. The CDR3 bases are TGTGCCACCTCGACCGGGGAGCTGTTTTTT.